These 26 T cell receptor beta chains came from one sample sequenced in a study of shared clonotypes between healthy human individuals. Generated by immunoSEQ multiplex PCR, the TCRdb table keeps only in-frame clones and is missing some. The table has about 1 million clones, about 75% seen once. Sample: memory CD4+ T cells sorted from blood. As for subset: CD45RA-negative fraction. The receptors stem from a man aged 18 to 30 in good health.

In this sample, this clone turned up once. The rearrangement uses TRBV6-1 and TRBJ1-5; D remains ambiguous. CDR1 MNHNS and CDR2 SASEGT come from the germline V gene. The CDR3 length is 15 residues. Trimming cost V 1 base and J 0 bases, with 7 bases left between them. CDR3 sequence: CASSEVEGSNQPQHF. The CDR3 DNA reads TGTGCCAGCAGTGAAGTGGAGGGTAGCAATCAGCCCCAGCATTTT.

V and J are TRBV5-6 and TRBJ2-2; D may be TRBD1 (6 bases). This CDR3 region has 15 residues. Germline CDR1 SGHDT, CDR2 YYEEEE. V was cut by 4 bases and J by 4 bases, with 14 bases left in between. The CDR3: CASSPSTGRTGELFF. In DNA, the CDR3 is TGTGCCAGCAGCCCATCTACAGGGCGCACCGGGGAGCTGTTTTTT.

The chain couples TRBV29-1 to TRBJ2-7; D is possibly TRBD1 (6 bases). The germline V and J ends were trimmed by 3 bases and 2 bases, with 11 bases remaining between them. The CDR3 spans 13 residues. Per germline, CDR1 SQVTM and CDR2 ANQGSEA. In DNA, the CDR3 is TGCAGCGTTGACTTGACAGGCACCTACGAGCAGTACTTC. Its translation: CSVDLTGTYEQYF.

V is TRBV18 and J is TRBJ2-7; possibly TRBD1 for D (6 bases). Germline V CDR1 and CDR2: KGHSH, LQKENI. There are 13 residues in the CDR3. V gave up 2 bases and J gave up 4 bases, with 9 bases separating them. The CDR3 sequence is CASSPGDKYEQYF. CDR3 coding DNA: TGTGCCAGCTCACCAGGGGACAAATACGAGCAGTACTTC.

Concerning this clone itself: A read error may account for a junction end that differs from germline. The V and J genes are TRBV28 and TRBJ1-6; TRBD1 matches at 8 bases. The germline CDR1 and CDR2 sequences are MDHEN and SYDVKM. The CDR3 consists of 14 residues. CDR3 bases: TGTGCCAGCAGTCCACAGGGGGGTAATCCACCCCTCCACTTT. Amino acid sequence: CASSPQGGNPPLHF.

This clone came up many times. The chain recombines TRBV14 with TRBJ2-1, with D unresolved. V lost 3 bases and J lost 3, with 6 bases in between. The length of the CDR3 is 13 residues. In germline, CDR1 is SGHDN, CDR2 FVKESK. CDR3 coding DNA: TGTGCCAGCAGCCACTACGGCTACAATGAGCAGTTCTTC. The encoded protein is CASSHYGYNEQFF.

As concerns this clone: A much larger clone differs from this one at a single base, so this may be a read error. The same CDR3 arises from other DNA sequences in this sample as well. J is TRBJ2-3 and V is TRBV7-2; D is undetermined. The CDR3 covers 12 residues. CDR1 SGHTA and CDR2 FQGNSA come from the germline V gene. V gave up 3 bases and J gave up 2 bases, with 3 bases separating them. The CDR3 DNA reads as TGTGCCAGCAGCTTTTCCACAGATACGCAGTATTTT. Its translation: CASSFSTDTQYF.

As concerns this clone: Other DNA sequences from this sample encode an identical CDR3 as well. V gene TRBV28 combines with J gene TRBJ2-6, with a tentative D call TRBD2 (5 bases). Trimming cost V 9 bases and J 0 bases, with 9 bases left between them. This CDR3 has 14 amino acids. Germline values: CDR1 MDHEN, CDR2 SYDVKM. CDR3 in DNA: TGTGCCAGTACACGGGACTCTGGGGCCAACGTCCTGACTTTC. Translating gives CASTRDSGANVLTF.

The chain employs TRBV11-3 and TRBJ2-1; D uncertain. The CDR3 extends over 11 amino acids. Per germline, CDR1 SGHNT and CDR2 YENEEA. The V end lost 5 bases, the J end lost 10 bases, and 9 bases lay between the germline ends. The CDR3 coding sequence is TGTGCCAGCAGCCAAGGAAGCGAGCAGTTCTTC. This sequence encodes CASSQGSEQFF.

To note about this clone: A read error may explain this, as a much larger clone is one base away. The chain carries TRBV30 and TRBJ1-6; D is uncertain. V was cut by 2 bases and J by 5 bases, with 1 base left in between. This CDR3 has 11 amino acids. Per the germline V gene, CDR1 is GTSNPN and CDR2 is SVGIG (reference sequence). CDR3 sequence: CAWSHNSPLHF. The CDR3, as DNA: TGTGCCTGGAGTCATAATTCACCCCTCCACTTT.

This clone is a singleton in its sample. V usage is TRBV5-6 and J usage is TRBJ2-7; perhaps TRBD1 as D (5 bases). The CDR3 spans 16 residues. CDR1 and CDR2 (germline): SGHDT, YYEEEE. The germline V and J ends were trimmed by 5 bases and 7 bases, with 25 bases remaining between them. DNA of the CDR3: TGTGCCAGCAGTCCTACAGGTGGCCGAGATTTGGGTGAGCAGTACTTC. Translating it yields CASSPTGGRDLGEQYF.

The chain couples TRBV19 to TRBJ1-2, with 9 bases matching TRBD1. Germline V CDR1 and CDR2: LNHDA, SQIVND (reference sequence). V gave up 5 bases and J gave up 6 bases; unmatched junction bases: 4. The CDR3 consists of 13 residues. CDR3 loop: CASSGQGSHGYTF. The CDR3 nucleotides read TGTGCCAGTAGTGGACAGGGGTCCCATGGCTACACCTTC.

This chain links TRBV28 with TRBJ2-5; the D gene could be TRBD1 or TRBD2 (6 bases each). The V gene lost 10 bases and the J gene lost 2 bases, with 17 bases spanning the gap. Germline loops: CDR1 MDHEN, CDR2 SYDVKM. CDR3 size: 14 residues. The CDR3 DNA sequence: TGTGCCACATCGGGGGCCCACTTACAAGAGACCCAGTACTTC. This gives the protein CATSGAHLQETQYF.

Comment on this clone: With only one base between it and a far larger clone, this is likely a read error. The chain uses TRBV7-9 and TRBJ2-3; D call uncertain. Germline CDR1 and CDR2: SEHNR and FQNEAQ (reference sequence). Trimming took off 1 base at V and 4 bases at J, with 3 bases between the two ends. The CDR3 loop spans 12 amino acids. CDR3 sequence reads: CASSLGPDTQYF. Here the CDR3 DNA reads TGTGCCAGCAGCTTAGGGCCAGATACGCAGTATTTT.

The V gene is TRBV7-9, the J gene TRBJ1-5, with no clear D. The CDR3 runs to 14 residues. The V gene's germline CDR1 is SEHNR and CDR2 FQNEAQ (reference sequence). V was trimmed by 5 bases and J by 6 bases, leaving 14 bases between them. CDR3: CASSLAPSGQPQHF. Here the CDR3 DNA reads TGTGCCAGCAGCCTCGCTCCGTCGGGTCAGCCCCAGCATTTT. Supplemented by reference TRBV7-9 and TRBJ1-5, the full variable domain reads DTGVSQNPRHKITKRGQNVTFRCDPISEHNRLYWYRQTLGQGPEFLTYFQNEAQLEKSRLLSDRFSAERPKGSFSTLEIQRTEQGDSAMYLCASSLAPSGQPQHFGDGTRLSIL.

The count of this clone is one. The rearrangement links TRBV7-9 to TRBJ2-5; 10 positions agree with TRBD2. The DNA end lines up better with TRBJ2-7; the J call may be wrong. This CDR3 spans 15 amino acids. Germline lookup yields CDR1 SEHNR and CDR2 FQNEAQ (reference sequence). The CDR3 is CASSRPALAGIEQYF. The DNA of the CDR3 is TGTGCCAGCAGCCGCCCCGCACTAGCGGGAATCGAGCAGTACTTC.

The rearrangement links TRBV5-4 to TRBJ2-7, with 10 positions matching TRBD1. The V and J ends lost 4 bases and 5 bases, in that order; junction bases with no gene match: 12. The CDR3 is 16 amino acids. Germline assignment: CDR1 SGHNT and CDR2 YYREEE (reference sequence). DNA for the CDR3: TGTGCCAGCAGCGCTCGGGCGGGACAGGGGACCCACGAGCAGTACTTC. Residues: CASSARAGQGTHEQYF.

This chain connects TRBV5-4 to TRBJ2-3; 15 bases agree with TRBD2. V shed 5 bases, J shed 0 bases, and the junction held 4 bases outside the gene matches. The V gene's germline CDR1 is SGHNT and CDR2 YYREEE (reference sequence). The CDR3 length is 17 residues. This CDR3 reads CASRDGTSGGSTDTQYF. CDR3 nucleotide sequence: TGTGCCAGCAGGGATGGGACTAGCGGGGGGAGCACAGATACGCAGTATTTT.

The genes are TRBV5-6 and TRBJ1-2, with D perhaps TRBD1 (6 bases). V was clipped by 2 bases and J by 4 bases, with 12 bases between them. Germline V gene sequence: CDR1 SGHDT, CDR2 YYEEEE. The CDR3 contains 14 residues. CDR3 in amino acids: CASSFLGGGYGYTF. CDR3 DNA sequence: TGTGCCAGCAGCTTTTTAGGGGGAGGCTATGGCTACACCTTC.

The DNA for the CDR3 is TGTGCCAGCAGCATCGGACTAGCGAACACCGGGGAGCTGTTTTTT. Protein sequence: CASSIGLANTGELFF. The chain joins TRBV5-4 to TRBJ2-2, with TRBD2 matching over 7 bases. V lost 4 bases, J lost 0 bases, and 3 bases stayed unmatched. This CDR3 has 15 residues. CDR1 SGHNT and CDR2 YYREEE come from the germline V gene (reference sequence).

This clone has just one count. The V call is TRBV5-1, the J call TRBJ2-7, with 7 nucleotides matching TRBD1. The length of the CDR3 is 14 residues. Germline V gene lookup returns CDR1 SGHRS and CDR2 YFSETQ. The V and J ends lost 4 bases and 3 bases, in that order; junction bases with no gene match: 7. The CDR3 DNA reads TGCGCCAGCAGCCCCGGACAGGCGAACTACGAGCAGTACTTC. Translated, it gives CASSPGQANYEQYF. Supplemented by reference TRBV5-1 and TRBJ2-7, the full variable domain reads KAGVTQTPRYLIKTRGQQVTLSCSPISGHRSVSWYQQTPGQGLQFLFEYFSETQRNKGNFPGRFSGRQFSNSRSEMNVSTLELGDSALYLCASSPGQANYEQYFGPGTRLTVT.

The table lists this clone with a few counts. The chain is built from TRBV29-1 and TRBJ1-1; D may be TRBD1 (5 bases). The germline CDR1 and CDR2 sequences are SQVTM and ANQGSEA. This CDR3 contains 11 residues. The DNA of the CDR3 is TGCGCGATGGGGGGGGTCACTGAAGCTTTCTTT. Translating gives CAMGGVTEAFF.

The chain couples TRBV6-1 to TRBJ2-7; tentative D call: TRBD1 (7 bases). The CDR3 is 14 residues long. Germline CDR1 MNHNS, CDR2 SASEGT. The V end lost 8 bases, the J end lost 0 bases, and 14 bases lay between the germline ends. The DNA for the CDR3 is TGTGCCAGCGCGGGACAGATTTACTCCTACGAGCAGTACTTC. It yields the protein CASAGQIYSYEQYF.

This chain links TRBV7-2 with TRBJ2-1; D is undetermined. The length of the CDR3 is 15 residues. Looked up from germline, CDR1 is SGHTA and CDR2 is FQGNSA. Deletions cut 2 bases from V and 4 bases from J, with 12 bases between. CDR3 amino acids: CASSLNGREYNEQFF. Here the CDR3 DNA reads TGTGCCAGCAGCTTAAATGGTAGGGAATACAATGAGCAGTTCTTC.

This chain joins TRBV10-3 and TRBJ1-2, with TRBD1 as a possible D gene (5 bases). This CDR3 has 14 residues. V dropped 7 bases and J dropped 7 bases, with 19 bases sitting between them. Germline assignment: CDR1 ENHRY and CDR2 SYGVKD. The CDR3 DNA reads as TGTGCCATCACGGCCAGGGCAATCTTCCCTGGCTACACCTTC. Protein: CAITARAIFPGYTF.

As concerns this clone: Other DNA sequences in this sample translate to the same CDR3. This chain joins TRBV9 and TRBJ2-5, with D unclear. The V and J ends lost 0 bases and 2 bases respectively, with 8 bases between them. The CDR3 has 14 residues. Germline V gives CDR1 SGDLS, CDR2 YYNGEE. The DNA for the CDR3 is TGTGCCAGCAGCGTAGGAGGTGGGCAAGAGACCCAGTACTTC. Translated, it gives CASSVGGGQETQYF.